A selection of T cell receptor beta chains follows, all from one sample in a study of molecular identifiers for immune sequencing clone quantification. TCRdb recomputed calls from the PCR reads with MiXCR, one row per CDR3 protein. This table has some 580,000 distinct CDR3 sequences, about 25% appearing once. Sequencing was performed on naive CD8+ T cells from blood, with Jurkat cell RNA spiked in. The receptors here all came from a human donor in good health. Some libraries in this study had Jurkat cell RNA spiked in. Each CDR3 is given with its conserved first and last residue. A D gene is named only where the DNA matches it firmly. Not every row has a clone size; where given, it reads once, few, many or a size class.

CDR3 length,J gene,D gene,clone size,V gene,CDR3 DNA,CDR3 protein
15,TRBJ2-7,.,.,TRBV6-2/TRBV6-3,TGTGCCAGCAGTTACGGATACAGGCGCTCCTACGAGCAGTACTTC,CASSYGYRRSYEQYF
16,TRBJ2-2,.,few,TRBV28,TGTGCCAGCCAGAGGGGGGGCGGGAGATCCACCGGGGAGCTGTTTTTT,CASQRGGGRSTGELFF
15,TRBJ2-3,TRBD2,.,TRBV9,TGTGCCAGCAGCCCTGGACTAGCGGACACAGAAACGCAGTATTTT,CASSPGLADTETQYF
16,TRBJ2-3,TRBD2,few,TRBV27,TGTGCCAGCAAACACTACGCTAGCGGGAGCACAGATACGCAGTATTTT,CASKHYASGSTDTQYF
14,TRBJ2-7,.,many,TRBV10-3,TGTGCCATCAGCCCACATGGACCCTCGTACGAGCAGTACTTC,CAISPHGPSYEQYF
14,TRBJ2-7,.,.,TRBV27,TGTGCCAGCAGATCCCTGCAGGGCCGTGGCGAGCAGTACTTC,CASRSLQGRGEQYF
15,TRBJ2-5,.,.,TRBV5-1,TGCGCCAGCAGCTTGCCTGGATCCGGGGGAGAGCCCCAGTCCTTC,CASSLPGSGGEPQSF
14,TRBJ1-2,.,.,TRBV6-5,TGTGCCAGCAGCCCCGACAGACGTATGGACGGCTACACCTTC,CASSPDRRMDGYTF
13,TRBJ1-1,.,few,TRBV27,TGTGCCGGCAGTTTGACAGGGAACACTGAAGCTTTCTTT,CAGSLTGNTEAFF
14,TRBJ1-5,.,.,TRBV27,TGTGCCAGCAGTTCGCGGGAATCCAATCAGCCCCAGCATTTT,CASSSRESNQPQHF
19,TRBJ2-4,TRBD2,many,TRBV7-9,TGTGCCAGCAGCCCCCCCCTAGCGGGCTCCCCCGGGGCCAAAAACATTCAGTACTTC,CASSPPLAGSPGAKNIQYF
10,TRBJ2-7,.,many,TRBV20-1,TGCAGTGCTAAAGACTACGAGCAGTACTTC,CSAKDYEQYF
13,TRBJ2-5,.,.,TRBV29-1,TGCAGCGTCCACGGGGTGTACCAAGAGACCCAGTACTTC,CSVHGVYQETQYF
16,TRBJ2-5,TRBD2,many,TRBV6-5,TGTGCCAGCAGTGAGGGCCGAGGACTAGCCCGAGAGACCCAGTACTTC,CASSEGRGLARETQYF
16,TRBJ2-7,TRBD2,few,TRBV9,TGTGCCAGCAGCGTGGCCGGGGGGGGAAGCGCCTACGAGCAGTACTTC,CASSVAGGGSAYEQYF
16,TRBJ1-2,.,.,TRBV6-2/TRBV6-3,TGTGCCAGCAGTTACTCGTCGGGGGAAAAGTATGATGGCTACACCTTC,CASSYSSGEKYDGYTF
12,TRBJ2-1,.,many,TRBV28,TGTGCCAGCAGTTTCACTAGGGATGAGCAGTTCTTC,CASSFTRDEQFF
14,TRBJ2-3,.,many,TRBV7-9,TGTGCCAGCAGTCCGTCCCTTAGGGCAGATACGCAGTATTTT,CASSPSLRADTQYF
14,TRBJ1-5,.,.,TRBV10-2,TGCGCCAGCAGTGAGTTGGGGTTCGATCAGCCCCAGCATTTT,CASSELGFDQPQHF
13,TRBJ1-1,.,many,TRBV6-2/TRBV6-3,TGTGCCAGCACCCAACCTGGGAGGACTGAAGCTTTCTTT,CASTQPGRTEAFF
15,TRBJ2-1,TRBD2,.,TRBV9,TGTGCCAGCAGCTTGGCCGGGACTAGGGTCGATGAGCAGTTCTTC,CASSLAGTRVDEQFF
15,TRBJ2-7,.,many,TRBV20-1,TGCAGTGCTAGAGCTACTACTTCGGGCCCCTACGAGCAGTACTTC,CSARATTSGPYEQYF
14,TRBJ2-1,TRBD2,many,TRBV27,TGTGCCAGCAGCCCGGGACTAGCTTTGCATGAGCAGTTCTTC,CASSPGLALHEQFF
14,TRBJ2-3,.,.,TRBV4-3,TGCGCCAGCAGCCCCGGGACTGTGGGAGATACGCAGTATTTT,CASSPGTVGDTQYF
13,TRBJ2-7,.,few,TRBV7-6,TGTGCCAGCAGCTCCCTAGGTCCCCACGAGCAGTACTTC,CASSSLGPHEQYF
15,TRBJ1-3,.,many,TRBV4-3,TGCGCCAGCAGCCAAGATTTGACCGCTGGAAACACCATATATTTT,CASSQDLTAGNTIYF
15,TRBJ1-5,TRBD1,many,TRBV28,TGTGCCAGCAGTACCCTACAGGGGGCCCATCAGCCCCAGCATTTT,CASSTLQGAHQPQHF
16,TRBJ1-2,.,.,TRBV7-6,TGTGCCAGCAGCTTAGATGGGGCAGACTACGGCTATGGCTACACCTTC,CASSLDGADYGYGYTF
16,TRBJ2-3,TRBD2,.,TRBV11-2,TGTGCCAGCAGCTTTCCCGGGACTAGCGACACAGATACGCAGTATTTT,CASSFPGTSDTDTQYF
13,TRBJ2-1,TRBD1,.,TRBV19,TGTGCCTCAGGGACAGACCTTTACAATGAGCAGTTCTTC,CASGTDLYNEQFF
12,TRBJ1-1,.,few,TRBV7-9,TGTGCCACCGGGAGGGGGGTCACTGAAGCTTTCTTT,CATGRGVTEAFF
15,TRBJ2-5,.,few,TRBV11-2,TGTGCCAGCAGCTCGGAGTGGGCAAGTCAAGAGACCCAGTACTTC,CASSSEWASQETQYF
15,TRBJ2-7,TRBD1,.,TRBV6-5,TGTGCCACCGCACCTTTTACAGGGGGCAGCTACGAGCAGTACTTC,CATAPFTGGSYEQYF
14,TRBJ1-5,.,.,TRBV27,TGTGCCAGCAGTCCTCGGACAGGCAATCAGCCCCAGCATTTT,CASSPRTGNQPQHF
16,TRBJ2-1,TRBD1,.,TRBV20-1,TGCAGTGCTAGAGACTGGGACAGGGCCCTCTACAATGAGCAGTTCTTC,CSARDWDRALYNEQFF
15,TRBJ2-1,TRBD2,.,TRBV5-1,TGCGCCAGCAGTCAACTAGCGAGACTGTACAATGAGCAGTTCTTC,CASSQLARLYNEQFF